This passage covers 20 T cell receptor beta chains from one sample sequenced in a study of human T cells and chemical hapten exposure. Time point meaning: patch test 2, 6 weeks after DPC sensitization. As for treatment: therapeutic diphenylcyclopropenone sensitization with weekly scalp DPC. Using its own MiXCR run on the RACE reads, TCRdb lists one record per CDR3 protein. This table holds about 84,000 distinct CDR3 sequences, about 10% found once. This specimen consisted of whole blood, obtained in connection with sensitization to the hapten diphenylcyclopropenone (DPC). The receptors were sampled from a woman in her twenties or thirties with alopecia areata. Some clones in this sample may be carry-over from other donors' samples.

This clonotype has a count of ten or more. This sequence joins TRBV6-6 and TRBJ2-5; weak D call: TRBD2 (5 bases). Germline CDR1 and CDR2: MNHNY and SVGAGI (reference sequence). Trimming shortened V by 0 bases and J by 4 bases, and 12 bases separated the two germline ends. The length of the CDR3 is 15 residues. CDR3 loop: CASSYSNGVRETQYF. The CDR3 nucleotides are TGTGCCAGCAGTTACTCAAACGGGGTGAGAGAGACCCAGTACTTC.

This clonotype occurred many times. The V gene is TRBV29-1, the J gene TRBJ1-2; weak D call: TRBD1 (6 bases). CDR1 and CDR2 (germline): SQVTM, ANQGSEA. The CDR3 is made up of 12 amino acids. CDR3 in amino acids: CNRTAHNYGYTF. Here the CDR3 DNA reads TGCAACCGGACAGCTCACAACTATGGCTACACCTTC.

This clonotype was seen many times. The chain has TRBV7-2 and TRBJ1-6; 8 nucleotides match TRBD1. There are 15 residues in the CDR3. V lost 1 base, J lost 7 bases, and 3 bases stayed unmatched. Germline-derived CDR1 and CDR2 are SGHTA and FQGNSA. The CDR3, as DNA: TGTGCCAGCAGCTTAGTGCACAGGGGGAATTCACCCCTCCACTTT. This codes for CASSLVHRGNSPLHF.

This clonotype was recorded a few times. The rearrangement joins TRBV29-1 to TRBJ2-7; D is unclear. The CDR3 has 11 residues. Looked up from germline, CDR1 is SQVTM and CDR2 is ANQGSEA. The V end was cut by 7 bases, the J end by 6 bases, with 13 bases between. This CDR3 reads CSAAHSSEQYF. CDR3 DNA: TGCAGCGCCGCCCATTCGTCCGAGCAGTACTTC.

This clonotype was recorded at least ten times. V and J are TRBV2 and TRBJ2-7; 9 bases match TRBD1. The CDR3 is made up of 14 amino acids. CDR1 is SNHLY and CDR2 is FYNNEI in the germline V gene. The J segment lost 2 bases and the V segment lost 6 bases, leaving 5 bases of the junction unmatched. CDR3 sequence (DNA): TGTGCCAGCAGGCGGGACAGGGCCACCTACGAGCAGTACTTC. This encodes CASRRDRATYEQYF.

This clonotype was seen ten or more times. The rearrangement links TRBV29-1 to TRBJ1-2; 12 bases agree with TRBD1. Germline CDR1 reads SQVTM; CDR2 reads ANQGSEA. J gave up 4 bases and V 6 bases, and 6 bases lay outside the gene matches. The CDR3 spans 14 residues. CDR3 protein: CSVPGQGAFYGYTF. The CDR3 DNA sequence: TGCAGCGTCCCGGGACAGGGGGCTTTCTATGGCTACACCTTC.

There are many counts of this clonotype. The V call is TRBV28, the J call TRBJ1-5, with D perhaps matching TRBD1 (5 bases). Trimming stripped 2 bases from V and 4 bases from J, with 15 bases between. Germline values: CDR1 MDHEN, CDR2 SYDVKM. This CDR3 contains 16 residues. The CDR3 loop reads CASSLPDVGRNQPQHF. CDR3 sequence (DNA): TGTGCCAGCAGTTTACCGGACGTGGGGCGAAATCAGCCCCAGCATTTT. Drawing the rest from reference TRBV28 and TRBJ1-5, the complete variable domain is DVKVTQSSRYLVKRTGEKVFLECVQDMDHENMFWYRQDPGLGLRLIYFSYDVKMKEKGDIPEGYSVSREKKERFSLILESASTNQTSMYLCASSLPDVGRNQPQHFGDGTRLSIL.

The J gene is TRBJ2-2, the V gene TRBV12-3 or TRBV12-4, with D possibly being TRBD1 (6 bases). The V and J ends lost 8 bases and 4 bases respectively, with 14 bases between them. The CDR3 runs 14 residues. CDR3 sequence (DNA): TGTGCCAGCGGGCAGGGGATAGGCACCGGGGAGCTGTTTTTT. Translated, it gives CASGQGIGTGELFF.

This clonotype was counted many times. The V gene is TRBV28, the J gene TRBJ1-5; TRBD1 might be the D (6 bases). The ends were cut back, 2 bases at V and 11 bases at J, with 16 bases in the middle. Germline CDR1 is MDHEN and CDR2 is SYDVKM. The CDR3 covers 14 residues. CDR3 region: CASSLTTARGAQHF. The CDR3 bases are TGTGCCAGCAGTTTAACGACAGCCAGGGGAGCCCAGCATTTT.

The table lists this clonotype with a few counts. The CDR3 DNA reads as TGTGCCTGGAGTGTTGACAGGACCGATCAGCCCCAGCATTTT. Translated: CAWSVDRTDQPQHF. The V call is TRBV30, the J call TRBJ1-5, with D possibly matching TRBD1 (6 bases). The CDR3 loop spans 14 amino acids. Germline V gene lookup returns CDR1 GTSNPN and CDR2 SVGIG (reference sequence). V was trimmed by 0 bases and J by 5 bases, leaving 11 bases between them.

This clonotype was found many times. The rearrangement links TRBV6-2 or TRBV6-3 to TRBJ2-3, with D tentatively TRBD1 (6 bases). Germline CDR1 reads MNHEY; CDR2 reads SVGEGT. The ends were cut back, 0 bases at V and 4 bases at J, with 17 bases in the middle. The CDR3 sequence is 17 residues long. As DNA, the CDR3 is TGTGCCAGCAGTTACTCACTTCAGGGTCGGACAGCAGATACGCAGTATTTT. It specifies CASSYSLQGRTADTQYF.

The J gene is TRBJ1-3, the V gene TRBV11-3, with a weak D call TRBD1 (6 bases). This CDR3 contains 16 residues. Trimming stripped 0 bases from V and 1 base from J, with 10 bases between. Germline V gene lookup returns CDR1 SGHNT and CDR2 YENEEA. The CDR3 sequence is CASSLESGASGNTIYF. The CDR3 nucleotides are TGTGCCAGCAGCTTAGAATCAGGGGCATCTGGAAACACCATATATTTT.

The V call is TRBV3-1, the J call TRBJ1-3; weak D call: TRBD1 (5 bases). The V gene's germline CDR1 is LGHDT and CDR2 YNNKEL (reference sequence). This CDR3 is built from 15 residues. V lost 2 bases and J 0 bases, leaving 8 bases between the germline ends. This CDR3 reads CASSQTTDSGNTIYF. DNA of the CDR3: TGTGCCAGCAGCCAAACGACAGACTCTGGAAACACCATATATTTT.

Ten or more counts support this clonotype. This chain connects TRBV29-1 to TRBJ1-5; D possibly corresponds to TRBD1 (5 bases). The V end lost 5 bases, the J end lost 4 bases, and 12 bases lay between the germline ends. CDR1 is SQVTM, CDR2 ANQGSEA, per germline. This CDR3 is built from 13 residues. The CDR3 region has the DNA TGCAGCGTTTCAACGACAGCAAATCAGCCCCAGCATTTT. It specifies CSVSTTANQPQHF. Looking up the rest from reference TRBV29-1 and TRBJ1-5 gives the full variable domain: SAVISQKPSRDICQRGTSLTIQCQVDSQVTMMFWYRQQPGQSLTLIATANQGSEATYESGFVIDKFPISRPNLTFSTLTVSNMSPEDSSIYLCSVSTTANQPQHFGDGTRLSIL.

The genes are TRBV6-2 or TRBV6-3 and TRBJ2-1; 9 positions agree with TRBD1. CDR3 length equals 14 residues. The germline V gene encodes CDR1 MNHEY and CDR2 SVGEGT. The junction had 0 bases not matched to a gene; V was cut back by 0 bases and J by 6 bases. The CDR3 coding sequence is TGTGCCAGCAGTTACTCGACAGGGGGCAATGAGCAGTTCTTC. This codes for CASSYSTGGNEQFF.

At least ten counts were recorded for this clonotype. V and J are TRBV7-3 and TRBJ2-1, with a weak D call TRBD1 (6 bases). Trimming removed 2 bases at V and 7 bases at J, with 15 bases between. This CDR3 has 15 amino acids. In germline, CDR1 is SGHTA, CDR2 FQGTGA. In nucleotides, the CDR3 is TGTGCCAGCAGCTTATACCAGGGGATTGTAAATGAGCAGTTCTTC. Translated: CASSLYQGIVNEQFF.

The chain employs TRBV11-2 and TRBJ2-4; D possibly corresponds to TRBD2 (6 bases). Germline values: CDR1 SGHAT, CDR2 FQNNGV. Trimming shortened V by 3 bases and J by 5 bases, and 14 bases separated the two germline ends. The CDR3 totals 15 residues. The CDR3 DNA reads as TGTGCCAGCAGCTTCCTGGGAGGAGTTGAAAACATTCAGTACTTC. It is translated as CASSFLGGVENIQYF.

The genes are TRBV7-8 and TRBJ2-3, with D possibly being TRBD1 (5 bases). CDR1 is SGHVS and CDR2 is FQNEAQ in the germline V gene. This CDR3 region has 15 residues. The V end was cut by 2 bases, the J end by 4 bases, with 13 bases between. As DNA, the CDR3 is TGTGCCAGCAGCTTACGGACAAGAGCCCCAGATACGCAGTATTTT. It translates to CASSLRTRAPDTQYF.

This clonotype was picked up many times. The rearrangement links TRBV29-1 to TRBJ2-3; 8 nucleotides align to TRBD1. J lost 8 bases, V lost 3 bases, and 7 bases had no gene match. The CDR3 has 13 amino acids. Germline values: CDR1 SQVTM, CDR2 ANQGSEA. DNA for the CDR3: TGCAGCGTTGACCCGGACAGGGCAGGTACGCAGTATTTT. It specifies CSVDPDRAGTQYF.

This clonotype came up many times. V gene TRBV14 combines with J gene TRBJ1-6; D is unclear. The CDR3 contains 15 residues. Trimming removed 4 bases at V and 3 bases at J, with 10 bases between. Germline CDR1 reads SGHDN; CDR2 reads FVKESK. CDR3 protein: CASSLKAFYNSPLHF. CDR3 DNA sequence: TGTGCCAGCAGCCTGAAGGCCTTCTATAATTCACCCCTCCACTTT.